A selection of T cell receptor beta chains follows, all from one sample in a study of beta chain features in type 1 diabetes. Here immunoSEQ multiplex PCR was the method, and the copy in TCRdb shows in-frame clones only, minus some. The sample comprises roughly 240,000 clones, roughly 24% of which are singletons, and roughly 0.013% rests with the top ten. Sequencing was performed on naive CD4+ T cells from blood. These receptor sequences come from a woman aged 25 to 45 with type 1 diabetes. The CDR3 runs from the conserved cysteine through the conserved F or W. D genes are given only for firm matches. A row's size may be missing; if present it is once, few, many or a size class.

len,d_gene,j_gene,abundance,v_gene,CDR3nt,CDR3aa
16,TRBD2,TRBJ2-1,NA,TRBV5-1,TGCGCCAGCAGCTTGGGACTAGCGGGAGTGTTAAGTGAGCAGTTCTTC,CASSLGLAGVLSEQFF
12,NA,TRBJ2-7,few,TRBV12-5,TGTGCTAGTAAGGCTGAAGGAGACGAGCAGTACTTC,CASKAEGDEQYF
16,TRBD1,TRBJ2-5,NA,TRBV7-2,TGTGCCAGCAGCTTATGGTGGACAGGGGGCCAAGAGACCCAGTACTTC,CASSLWWTGGQETQYF
13,TRBD2,TRBJ2-1,NA,TRBV2,TGTGCCAGGGGGACCAGCGGGAGCAATGAGCAGTTCTTC,CARGTSGSNEQFF
15,TRBD1,TRBJ2-4,NA,TRBV5-1,TGCGCCAGCAGCTTGATCCAGGGACAGAAAAACATTCAGTACTTC,CASSLIQGQKNIQYF
13,NA,TRBJ2-1,NA,TRBV14,TGTGCCAGCTCCGGCGGGTTGTACAATGAGCAGTTCTTC,CASSGGLYNEQFF
13,NA,TRBJ2-7,NA,TRBV18,TGTGCCAGCTCACCATCAGGGACCTACGAGCAGTACTTC,CASSPSGTYEQYF
15,TRBD1,TRBJ1-1,NA,TRBV30,TGTGCCTGGATCTTTGGGGACAGATCGAACACTGAAGCTTTCTTT,CAWIFGDRSNTEAFF
13,NA,TRBJ2-1,NA,TRBV7-9,TGTGCCAGCAGCTTAGCCGTTTACAATGAGCAGTTCTTC,CASSLAVYNEQFF
15,NA,TRBJ1-4,NA,TRBV7-9,TGTGCCAGCAGCTCGATAACTCAGGCTAATGAAAAACTGTTTTTT,CASSSITQANEKLFF
15,TRBD2,TRBJ2-3,few,TRBV29-1,TGCAGCGTCCGGGGGAGGGCGGGGCTCACAGATACGCAGTATTTT,CSVRGRAGLTDTQYF
14,NA,TRBJ2-7,few,TRBV5-1,TGCGCCAGCAGCTTGGACAGGGTGTCCTACGAGCAGTACTTC,CASSLDRVSYEQYF
13,TRBD2,TRBJ2-7,NA,TRBV5-4,TGTGCCAGCAGCCAGGGGACTAGTGGCGAGCAGTACTTC,CASSQGTSGEQYF
13,NA,TRBJ1-4,NA,TRBV28,TGTGCCAGCAGTTTTGGGCCTAATGAAAAACTGTTTTTT,CASSFGPNEKLFF
13,TRBD1,TRBJ1-3,NA,TRBV30,TGTGCCTGGGGGACAGGGAATGGAAACACCATATATTTT,CAWGTGNGNTIYF
15,TRBD2,TRBJ2-7,NA,TRBV29-1,TGCAGCGTTGGGTCCGGACTAGCGGTTTCCTACGAGCAGTACTTC,CSVGSGLAVSYEQYF
12,TRBD2,TRBJ2-7,NA,TRBV29-1,TGCAGCGTTGGGGCGGGAGGGGACGAGCAGTACTTC,CSVGAGGDEQYF
15,TRBD1,TRBJ2-1,few,TRBV30,TGTGCCTGGACTCCGACAGGGAACCCCTACAATGAGCAGTTCTTC,CAWTPTGNPYNEQFF
14,TRBD2,TRBJ2-1,few,TRBV7-9,TGTGCCAGCAGCTTTTCCGGGACTAGCAAAGAGCAGTTCTTC,CASSFSGTSKEQFF
14,NA,TRBJ2-3,few,TRBV5-1,TGCGCCAGCAGCCCCCGGACTAACATGGATACGCAGTATTTT,CASSPRTNMDTQYF
13,TRBD1,TRBJ1-1,few,TRBV9,TGTGCCAGCAGCGATACAGGGGACACTGAAGCTTTCTTT,CASSDTGDTEAFF
16,TRBD2,TRBJ2-3,few,TRBV7-3,TGTGCCAGCAGCCCTGGGACTAGCGGGTGGTCAGATACGCAGTATTTT,CASSPGTSGWSDTQYF
11,NA,TRBJ1-2,few,TRBV19,TGTGCCAGTAGTATTAGTGCCGGCTACACCTTC,CASSISAGYTF
15,NA,TRBJ2-1,NA,TRBV2,TGTGCCAGCAGCCAGCGGAGTGGTTTCGGCAATGAGCAGTTCTTC,CASSQRSGFGNEQFF
15,NA,TRBJ1-1,NA,TRBV14,TGTGCCAGCAGCCAGTCGGGACTTAAGGATCCTGAAGCTTTCTTT,CASSQSGLKDPEAFF
14,TRBD1,TRBJ2-2,few,TRBV28,TGTGCCAGCAGTTCGGGACAGGACACCGGGGAGCTGTTTTTT,CASSSGQDTGELFF
16,TRBD2,TRBJ2-5,few,TRBV13,TGTGCCAGCAGCCCCGGACTAGCGGGAGCGGTTGAGACCCAGTACTTC,CASSPGLAGAVETQYF
17,TRBD2,TRBJ2-4,few,TRBV7-6,TGTGCCAGCAGCACTAGCGGGAGGGCCTCTGCCAAAAACATTCAGTACTTC,CASSTSGRASAKNIQYF
17,TRBD1,TRBJ2-2,NA,TRBV5-1,TGCGCCAGCAGCTTGGCCCGGGACAGGGTGAACACCGGGGAGCTGTTTTTT,CASSLARDRVNTGELFF
11,TRBD1,TRBJ1-2,few,TRBV29-1,TGCAGCGAAACAACAGGGGATGGCTACACCTTC,CSETTGDGYTF
12,NA,TRBJ2-7,NA,TRBV7-6,TGTGCCAGCAGCCCCAGCGGCTACGAGCAGTACTTC,CASSPSGYEQYF
13,TRBD1,TRBJ2-5,few,TRBV2,TGTGCCAGCGGACAAGAGGGGCAGGGGGCCCAGTACTTC,CASGQEGQGAQYF
15,TRBD1,TRBJ2-5,NA,TRBV5-8,TGTGCCAGCAGCGTGCAACAGGGGGTAGGAGAGACCCAGTACTTC,CASSVQQGVGETQYF
14,TRBD2,TRBJ2-7,NA,TRBV9,TGTGCCAGCAGCACTAGCGGACGATCCTACGAGCAGTACTTC,CASSTSGRSYEQYF
12,NA,TRBJ2-6,few,TRBV30,TGTGCGCGGAACTCTGGGGCCAACGTCCTGACTTTC,CARNSGANVLTF
13,TRBD2,TRBJ2-1,few,TRBV29-1,TGCAGCGTTTCTCCTAGCGGGTGGAATGAGCAGTTCTTC,CSVSPSGWNEQFF
14,TRBD1,TRBJ1-2,NA,TRBV30,TGTGCCTGGAGTGTAGGGGGCGCAAACTATGGCTACACCTTC,CAWSVGGANYGYTF
14,NA,TRBJ2-7,NA,TRBV10-3,TGTGCCATCGCCAAGGAGGACGGATCCTACGAGCAGTACTTC,CAIAKEDGSYEQYF
15,TRBD1,TRBJ2-4,NA,TRBV4-1,TGCGCCAGCAGCCAAGATGGACAGGGGGGAGACATTCAGTACTTC,CASSQDGQGGDIQYF
13,NA,TRBJ2-7,NA,TRBV5-6,TGTGCCAGCAGCTTGCCCAGGGTCGGGGAGCAGTACTTC,CASSLPRVGEQYF
15,TRBD1,TRBJ2-1,NA,TRBV5-1,TGCGCCAGCAGAAGACAGGGGGAGGCCTACAATGAGCAGTTCTTC,CASRRQGEAYNEQFF
15,NA,TRBJ2-2,NA,TRBV30,TGTGCCTGGAGTGTGGCTGCGGTTAACACCGGGGAGCTGTTTTTT,CAWSVAAVNTGELFF
17,TRBD1,TRBJ1-1,NA,TRBV18,TGTGCCAGCTCACCCGGGACAGGGGGCGAGTGGAACACTGAAGCTTTCTTT,CASSPGTGGEWNTEAFF
12,NA,TRBJ2-5,NA,TRBV6-5,TGTGCCAGCAGTTTAAGCAAAGAGACCCAGTACTTC,CASSLSKETQYF
13,NA,TRBJ2-1,NA,TRBV2,TGTGCCAGCAGGAGAGCAGGGGTAGATGAGCAGTTCTTC,CASRRAGVDEQFF
16,TRBD2,TRBJ2-5,NA,TRBV19,TGTGCCAGTAGTCCCCTGACTAGCGGGGGCCAAGAGACCCAGTACTTC,CASSPLTSGGQETQYF
11,TRBD1,TRBJ2-4,NA,TRBV20-1,TGCAGTGCCCTACAGGGGAACATTCAGTACTTC,CSALQGNIQYF
14,TRBD1,TRBJ2-1,few,TRBV29-1,TGCAGCGCTGCTTCCGGGACAGGGGTGAATGAGCAGTTCTTC,CSAASGTGVNEQFF
14,TRBD2,TRBJ2-1,NA,TRBV29-1,TGCAGCGTTGAAATGGCTAGCGGGATCAATGAGCAGTTCTTC,CSVEMASGINEQFF
18,TRBD1,TRBJ1-2,few,TRBV29-1,TGCAGCGTTGAAGTCGTAGGGGGCCCCGATCCGGCTAACTATGGCTACACCTTC,CSVEVVGGPDPANYGYTF
14,NA,TRBJ2-2,NA,TRBV11-2,TGTGCCAGCAGCTTTCTCGAGGACACCGGGGAGCTGTTTTTT,CASSFLEDTGELFF
16,NA,TRBJ2-6,few,TRBV4-1,TGCGCCAGCAGCCAAGTTCTGGTAGCTGGGGCCAACGTCCTGACTTTC,CASSQVLVAGANVLTF
13,TRBD1,TRBJ1-2,few,TRBV30,TGTGCCTGGAGTGTACAGGGGACAGGCGGCTACACCTTC,CAWSVQGTGGYTF
15,NA,TRBJ1-2,NA,TRBV9,TGTGCCAGCAGCCATTGGGGCGGGACCCTGGAAGGCTACACCTTC,CASSHWGGTLEGYTF
12,NA,TRBJ2-7,NA,TRBV18,TGTGCCAGCTCCGGACAAACCTACGAGCAGTACTTC,CASSGQTYEQYF
19,TRBD2,TRBJ2-7,NA,TRBV29-1,TGCAGCGTTGAAGAACTTCGTAGGGGTAGCGGGAGCCCCTCCTACGAGCAGTACTTC,CSVEELRRGSGSPSYEQYF
14,NA,TRBJ2-2,few,TRBV5-1,TGCGCCAGCAGAACAGGGTCGGACACCGGGGAGCTGTTTTTT,CASRTGSDTGELFF